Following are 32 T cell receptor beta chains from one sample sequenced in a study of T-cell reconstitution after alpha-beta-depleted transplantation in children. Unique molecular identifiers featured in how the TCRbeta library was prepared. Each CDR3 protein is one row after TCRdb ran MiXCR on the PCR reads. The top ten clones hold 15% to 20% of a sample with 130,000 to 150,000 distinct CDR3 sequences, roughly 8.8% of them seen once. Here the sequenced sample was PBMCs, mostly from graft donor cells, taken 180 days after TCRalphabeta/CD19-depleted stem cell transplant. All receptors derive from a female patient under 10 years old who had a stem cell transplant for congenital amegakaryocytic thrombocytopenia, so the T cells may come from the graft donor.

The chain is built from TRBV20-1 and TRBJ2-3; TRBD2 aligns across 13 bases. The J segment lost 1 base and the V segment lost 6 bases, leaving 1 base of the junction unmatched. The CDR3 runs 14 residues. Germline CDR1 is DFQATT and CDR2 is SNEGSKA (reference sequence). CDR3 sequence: CSAGLAGGTDTQYF. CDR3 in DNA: TGCAGTGCCGGACTAGCGGGGGGCACAGATACGCAGTATTTT.

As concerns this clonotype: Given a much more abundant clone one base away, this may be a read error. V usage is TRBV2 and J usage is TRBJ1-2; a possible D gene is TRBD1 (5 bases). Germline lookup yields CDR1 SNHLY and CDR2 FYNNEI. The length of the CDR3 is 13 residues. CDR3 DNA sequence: TGTGCCATCAGTTTACTCAGGGACTATGGCTACACCTTC. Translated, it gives CAISLLRDYGYTF.

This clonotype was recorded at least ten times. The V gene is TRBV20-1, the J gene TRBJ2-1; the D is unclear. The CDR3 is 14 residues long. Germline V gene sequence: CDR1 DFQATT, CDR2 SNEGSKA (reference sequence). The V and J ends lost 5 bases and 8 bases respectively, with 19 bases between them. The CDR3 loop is CSASDSPRWDEQFF. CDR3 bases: TGCAGTGCTTCAGACTCCCCGAGGTGGGATGAGCAGTTCTTC.

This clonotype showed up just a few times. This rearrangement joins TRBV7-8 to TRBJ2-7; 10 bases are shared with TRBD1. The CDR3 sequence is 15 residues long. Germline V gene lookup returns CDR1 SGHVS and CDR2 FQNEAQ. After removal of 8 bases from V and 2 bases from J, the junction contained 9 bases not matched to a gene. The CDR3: CASHSGTGVTYEQYF. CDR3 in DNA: TGTGCCAGCCACTCTGGGACAGGGGTAACCTACGAGCAGTACTTC. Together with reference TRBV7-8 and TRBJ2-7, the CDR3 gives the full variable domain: GAGVSQSPRYKVAKRGQDVALRCDPISGHVSLFWYQQALGQGPEFLTYFQNEAQLDKSGLPSDRFFAERPEGSVSTLKIQRTQQEDSAVYLCASHSGTGVTYEQYFGPGTRLTVT.

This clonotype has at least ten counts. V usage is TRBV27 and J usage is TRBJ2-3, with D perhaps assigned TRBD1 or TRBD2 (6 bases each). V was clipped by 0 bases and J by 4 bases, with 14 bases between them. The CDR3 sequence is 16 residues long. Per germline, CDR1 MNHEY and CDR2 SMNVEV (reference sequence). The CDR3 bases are TGTGCCAGCAGTTTATCGCCGGGGGCAGGCGCAGATACGCAGTATTTT. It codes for CASSLSPGAGADTQYF.

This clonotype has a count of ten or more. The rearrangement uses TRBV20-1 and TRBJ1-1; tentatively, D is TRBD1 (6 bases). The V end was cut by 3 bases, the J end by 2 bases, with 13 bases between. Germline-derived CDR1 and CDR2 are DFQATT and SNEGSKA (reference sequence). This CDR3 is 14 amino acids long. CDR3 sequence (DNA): TGCAGTGCTAGGCGGGGGGCCGGTAACACTGAAGCTTTCTTT. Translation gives CSARRGAGNTEAFF.

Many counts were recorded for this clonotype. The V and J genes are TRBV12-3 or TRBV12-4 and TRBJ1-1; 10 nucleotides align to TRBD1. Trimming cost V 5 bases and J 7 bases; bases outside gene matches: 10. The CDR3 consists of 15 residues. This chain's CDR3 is CASSPHGTGADEAFF. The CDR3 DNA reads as TGTGCCAGCAGTCCTCACGGGACAGGGGCTGATGAAGCTTTCTTT.

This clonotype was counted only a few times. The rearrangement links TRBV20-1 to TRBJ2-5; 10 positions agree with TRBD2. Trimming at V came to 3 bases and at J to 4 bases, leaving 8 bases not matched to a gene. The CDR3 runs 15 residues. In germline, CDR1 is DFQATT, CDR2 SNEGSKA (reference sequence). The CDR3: CSARGLALAGETQYF. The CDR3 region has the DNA TGCAGTGCTAGGGGACTAGCGTTGGCCGGAGAGACCCAGTACTTC.

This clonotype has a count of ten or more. Here the CDR3 reads CSVKEDTMPNQPQHF. CDR3 nucleotides: TGCAGCGTAAAAGAGGACACGATGCCCAATCAGCCCCAGCATTTT. The J gene is TRBJ1-5, the V gene TRBV29-1; tentative D call: TRBD1 (5 bases). The germline V gene encodes CDR1 SQVTM and CDR2 ANQGSEA. The CDR3 contains 15 residues. Trimming pared 6 bases from V and 3 bases from J, leaving 18 bases between.

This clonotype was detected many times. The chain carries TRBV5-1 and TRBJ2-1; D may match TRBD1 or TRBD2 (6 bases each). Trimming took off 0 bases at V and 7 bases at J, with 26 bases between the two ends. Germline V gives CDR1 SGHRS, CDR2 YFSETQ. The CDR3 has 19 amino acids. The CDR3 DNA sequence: TGCGCCAGCAGCTTGGCCATTTATCCGGGGGCCGGGGTATCGAATGAGCAGTTCTTC. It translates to CASSLAIYPGAGVSNEQFF.

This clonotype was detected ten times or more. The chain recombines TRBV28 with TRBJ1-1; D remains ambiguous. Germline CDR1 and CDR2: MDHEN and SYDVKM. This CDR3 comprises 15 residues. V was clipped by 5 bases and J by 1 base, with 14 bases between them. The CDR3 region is CASSPDEGSNTEAFF. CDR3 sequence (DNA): TGTGCCAGCAGTCCCGACGAGGGCTCGAACACTGAAGCTTTCTTT. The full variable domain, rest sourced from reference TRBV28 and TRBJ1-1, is DVKVTQSSRYLVKRTGEKVFLECVQDMDHENMFWYRQDPGLGLRLIYFSYDVKMKEKGDIPEGYSVSREKKERFSLILESASTNQTSMYLCASSPDEGSNTEAFFGQGTRLTVV.

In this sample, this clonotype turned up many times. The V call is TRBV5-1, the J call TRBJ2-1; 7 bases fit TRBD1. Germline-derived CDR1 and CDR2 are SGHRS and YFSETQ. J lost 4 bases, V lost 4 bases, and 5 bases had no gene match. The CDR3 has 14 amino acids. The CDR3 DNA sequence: TGCGCCAGCAGCGCCGGACAGGAGTACAATGAGCAGTTCTTC. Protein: CASSAGQEYNEQFF.

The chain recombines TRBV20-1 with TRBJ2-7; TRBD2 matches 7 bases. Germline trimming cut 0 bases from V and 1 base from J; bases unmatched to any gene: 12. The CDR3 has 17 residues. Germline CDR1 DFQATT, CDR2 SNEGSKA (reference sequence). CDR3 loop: CSARDPGLAGTSYEQYF. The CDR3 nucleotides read TGCAGTGCTAGAGATCCTGGGTTAGCGGGTACTTCCTACGAGCAGTACTTC.

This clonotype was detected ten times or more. The CDR3 DNA reads as TGCAGCGTGGGGCTATGGGACCCAAACAATGAGCAGTTCTTC. Amino acid sequence: CSVGLWDPNNEQFF. The genes are TRBV29-1 and TRBJ2-1; D tentatively reads TRBD1 or TRBD2 (5 bases each). The germline V gene has CDR1 SQVTM and CDR2 ANQGSEA. The V end lost 6 bases, the J end lost 5 bases, and 17 bases lay between the germline ends. The CDR3 is 14 residues long.

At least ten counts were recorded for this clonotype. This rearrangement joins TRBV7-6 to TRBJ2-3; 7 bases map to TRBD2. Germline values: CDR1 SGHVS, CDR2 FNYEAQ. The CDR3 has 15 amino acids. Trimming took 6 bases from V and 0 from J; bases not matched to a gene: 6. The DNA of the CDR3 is TGTGCCAGCAGTGCGACTAGCCTGAGCACAGATACGCAGTATTTT. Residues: CASSATSLSTDTQYF.

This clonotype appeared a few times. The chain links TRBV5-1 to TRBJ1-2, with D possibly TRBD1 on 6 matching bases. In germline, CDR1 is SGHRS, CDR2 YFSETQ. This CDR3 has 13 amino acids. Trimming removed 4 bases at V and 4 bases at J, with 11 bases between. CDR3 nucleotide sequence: TGCGCCAGCAGCCCTGGACAGTCCTATGGCTACACCTTC. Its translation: CASSPGQSYGYTF.

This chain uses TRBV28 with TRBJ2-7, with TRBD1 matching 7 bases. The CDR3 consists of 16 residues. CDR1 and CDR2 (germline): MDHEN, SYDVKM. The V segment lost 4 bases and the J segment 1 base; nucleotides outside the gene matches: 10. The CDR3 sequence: CASSSQGSIRSYEQYF. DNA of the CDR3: TGTGCCAGCAGTTCACAGGGGAGCATTAGGTCCTACGAGCAGTACTTC.

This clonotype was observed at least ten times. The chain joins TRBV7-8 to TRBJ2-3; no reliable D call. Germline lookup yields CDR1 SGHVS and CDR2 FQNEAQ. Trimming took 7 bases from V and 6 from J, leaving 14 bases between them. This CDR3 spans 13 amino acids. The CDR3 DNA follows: TGTGCCAGCAACTGGCGGCCTCGGGATACGCAGTATTTT. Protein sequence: CASNWRPRDTQYF.

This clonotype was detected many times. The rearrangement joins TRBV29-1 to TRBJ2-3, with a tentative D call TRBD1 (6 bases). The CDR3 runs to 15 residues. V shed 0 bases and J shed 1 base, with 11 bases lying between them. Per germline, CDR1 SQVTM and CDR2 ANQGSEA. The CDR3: CSVEDWAGGTDTQYF. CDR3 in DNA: TGCAGCGTTGAAGATTGGGCAGGGGGCACAGATACGCAGTATTTT.

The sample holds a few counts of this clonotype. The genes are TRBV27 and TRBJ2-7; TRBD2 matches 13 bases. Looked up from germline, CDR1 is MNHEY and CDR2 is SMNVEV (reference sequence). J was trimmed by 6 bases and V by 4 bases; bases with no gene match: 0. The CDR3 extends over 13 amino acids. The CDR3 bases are TGTGCCAGCAGTTGGACTAGCGGGAGCGAGCAGTACTTC. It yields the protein CASSWTSGSEQYF.

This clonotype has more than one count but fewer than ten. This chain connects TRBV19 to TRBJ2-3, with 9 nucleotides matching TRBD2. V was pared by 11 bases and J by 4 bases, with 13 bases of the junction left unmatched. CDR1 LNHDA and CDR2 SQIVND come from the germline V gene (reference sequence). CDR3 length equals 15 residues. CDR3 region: CASGGSGRPADTQYF. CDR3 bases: TGTGCCTCTGGGGGTAGCGGGAGACCCGCAGATACGCAGTATTTT. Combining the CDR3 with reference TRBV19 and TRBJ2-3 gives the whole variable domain DGGITQSPKYLFRKEGQNVTLSCEQNLNHDAMYWYRQDPGQGLRLIYYSQIVNDFQKGDIAEGYSVSREKKESFPLTVTSAQKNPTAFYLCASGGSGRPADTQYFGPGTRLTVL.

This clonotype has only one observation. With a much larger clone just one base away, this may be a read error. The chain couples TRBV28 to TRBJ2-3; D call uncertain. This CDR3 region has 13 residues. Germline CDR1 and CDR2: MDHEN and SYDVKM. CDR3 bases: TGTGCCAGCAGTTTGGCAGCCACAGATCCGCAGTATTTT. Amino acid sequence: CASSLAATDPQYF.

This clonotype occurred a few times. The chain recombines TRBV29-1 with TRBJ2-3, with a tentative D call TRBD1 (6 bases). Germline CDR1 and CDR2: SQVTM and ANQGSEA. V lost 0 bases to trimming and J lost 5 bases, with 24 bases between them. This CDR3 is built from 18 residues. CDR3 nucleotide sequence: TGCAGCGTTGAAGATACCTGGACAGACCTAGGCATGGGAGATACGCAGTATTTT. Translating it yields CSVEDTWTDLGMGDTQYF.

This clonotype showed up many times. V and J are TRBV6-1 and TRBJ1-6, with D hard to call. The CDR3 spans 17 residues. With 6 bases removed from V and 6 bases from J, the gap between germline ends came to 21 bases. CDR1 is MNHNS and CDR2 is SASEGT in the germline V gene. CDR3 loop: CASSREIWGESNSPLHF. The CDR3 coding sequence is TGTGCCAGCAGCAGAGAAATTTGGGGAGAAAGTAATTCACCCCTCCACTTT.

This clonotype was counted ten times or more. The CDR3 coding sequence is TGTGCCAGCAGTTACTTTTTGGCTAGCGGGGCGGATACGCAGTATTTT. This gives the protein CASSYFLASGADTQYF. The chain couples TRBV27 to TRBJ2-3; 9 bases match TRBD2. This CDR3 is 16 amino acids long. The germline gives CDR1 MNHEY, CDR2 SMNVEV (reference sequence). J was trimmed by 6 bases and V by 4 bases; bases with no gene match: 11.

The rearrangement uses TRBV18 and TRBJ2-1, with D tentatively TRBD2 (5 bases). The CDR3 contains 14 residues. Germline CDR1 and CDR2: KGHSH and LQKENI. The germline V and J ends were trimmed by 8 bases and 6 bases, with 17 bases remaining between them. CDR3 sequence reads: CASTPTPGINEQFF. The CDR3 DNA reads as TGTGCCAGCACCCCGACGCCGGGAATCAATGAGCAGTTCTTC.

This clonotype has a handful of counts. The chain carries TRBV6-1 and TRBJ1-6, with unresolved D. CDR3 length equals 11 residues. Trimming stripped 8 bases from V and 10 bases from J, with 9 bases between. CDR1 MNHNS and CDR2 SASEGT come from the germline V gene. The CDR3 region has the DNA TGTGCCAGCGCAAAAACCTCACCCCTCCACTTT. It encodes CASAKTSPLHF.

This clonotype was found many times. The CDR3 loop reads CSATLGTQYF. The CDR3 DNA reads as TGCAGTGCTACGTTGGGCACGCAGTATTTT. This rearrangement joins TRBV20-1 to TRBJ2-3; no definite D call. Germline V gene data show CDR1 as DFQATT and CDR2 as SNEGSKA (reference sequence). V was trimmed by 4 bases and J by 9 bases, leaving 8 bases between them. This CDR3 has 10 amino acids.

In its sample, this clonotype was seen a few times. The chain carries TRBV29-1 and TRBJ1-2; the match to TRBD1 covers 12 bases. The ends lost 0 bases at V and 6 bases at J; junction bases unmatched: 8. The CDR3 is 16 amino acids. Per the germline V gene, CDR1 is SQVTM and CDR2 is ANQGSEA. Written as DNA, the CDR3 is TGCAGCGTTGAAGATCGGGGGACAGGGGGCTGGGATGGCTACACCTTC. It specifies CSVEDRGTGGWDGYTF.

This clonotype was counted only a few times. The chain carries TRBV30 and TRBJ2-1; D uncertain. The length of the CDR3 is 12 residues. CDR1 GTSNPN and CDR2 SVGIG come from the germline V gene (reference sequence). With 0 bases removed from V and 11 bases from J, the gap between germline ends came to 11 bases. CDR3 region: CAWSVGLPQQFF. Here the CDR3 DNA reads TGTGCCTGGAGTGTAGGCCTTCCCCAGCAGTTCTTC.

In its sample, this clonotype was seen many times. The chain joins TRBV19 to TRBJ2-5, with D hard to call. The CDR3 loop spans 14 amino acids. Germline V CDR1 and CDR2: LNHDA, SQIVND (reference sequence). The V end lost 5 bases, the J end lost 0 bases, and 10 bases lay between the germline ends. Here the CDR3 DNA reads TGTGCCAGTAGTCCACTGGTTAACCAAGAGACCCAGTACTTC. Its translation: CASSPLVNQETQYF.

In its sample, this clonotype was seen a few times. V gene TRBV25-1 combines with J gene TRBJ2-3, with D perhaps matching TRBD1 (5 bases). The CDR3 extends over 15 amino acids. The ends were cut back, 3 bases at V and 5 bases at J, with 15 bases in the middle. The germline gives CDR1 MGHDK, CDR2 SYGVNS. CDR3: CASSDEAGFEDTQYF. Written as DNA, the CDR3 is TGTGCCAGCAGTGACGAGGCAGGGTTTGAAGATACGCAGTATTTT.